Following are 12 T cell receptor beta chains from one sample sequenced in a study of CD8 T cells in ankylosing spondylitis. TCRdb redid the calling of the 5' RACE reads with MiXCR, one entry per CDR3 protein. The top ten clones hold 1.1% to 1.5% of a sample with tens of thousands of distinct CDR3 sequences, approximately 10% of them seen once. The sample consisted of blood, either unsorted or a sorted T cell fraction (not recorded which). All receptors derive from a male donor with ankylosing spondylitis or in good health (not recorded which).

This clonotype has a count of ten or more. The V call is TRBV3-1, the J call TRBJ2-7; D gene unclear. V was trimmed by 4 bases and J by 2 bases, leaving 6 bases between them. The germline V gene has CDR1 LGHDT and CDR2 YNNKEL (reference sequence). The CDR3 runs 12 residues. The CDR3 sequence is CASSLSPYEQYF. The CDR3 DNA reads TGTGCCAGCAGCCTCTCCCCCTACGAGCAGTACTTC.

By sample share, this clonotype is medium-sized (0.01 to 0.1%). The chain employs TRBV6-1 and TRBJ2-1; 9 bases agree with TRBD1. The germline V gene has CDR1 MNHNS and CDR2 SASEGT. The V and J ends lost 4 bases and 5 bases, in that order; junction bases with no gene match: 12. CDR3 length: 17 residues. The CDR3 DNA follows: TGTGCCAGCAGTGCTTCTGACCTTGGGGACAGGGACAATGAGCAGTTCTTC. Translated: CASSASDLGDRDNEQFF.

CDR3 in amino acids: CASSRGGRLGYQETQYF. The CDR3 DNA reads TGCGCCAGCAGCAGGGGGGGGCGTCTCGGGTACCAAGAGACCCAGTACTTC. This rearrangement joins TRBV5-1 to TRBJ2-5; D is possibly TRBD2 (7 bases). Germline assignment: CDR1 SGHRS and CDR2 YFSETQ. V was trimmed by 4 bases and J by 0 bases, leaving 19 bases between them. This CDR3 contains 17 residues. Full variable domain (remainder filled in from reference TRBV5-1 and TRBJ2-5): KAGVTQTPRYLIKTRGQQVTLSCSPISGHRSVSWYQQTPGQGLQFLFEYFSETQRNKGNFPGRFSGRQFSNSRSEMNVSTLELGDSALYLCASSRGGRLGYQETQYFGPGTRLLVL.

This clonotype was seen more than once but under ten times. The CDR3, as DNA: TGTGCCAGCAGCTTAGAATCATCGCAGTTCTTC. It codes for CASSLESSQFF. The rearrangement uses TRBV11-2 and TRBJ2-1; D is ambiguous. CDR3 length equals 11 residues. The V and J ends lost 0 bases and 12 bases respectively, with 6 bases between them. CDR1 is SGHAT, CDR2 FQNNGV, per germline.

This clonotype appeared many times. The chain recombines TRBV20-1 with TRBJ1-3; 7 bases agree with TRBD1. Germline-derived CDR1 and CDR2 are DFQATT and SNEGSKA (reference sequence). V lost 4 bases and J lost 0; bases outside the gene matches: 0. CDR3 length equals 13 residues. The CDR3 nucleotides are TGCAGTGCTACAGGGGGCTCTGGAAACACCATATATTTT. This codes for CSATGGSGNTIYF.

This clonotype was observed many times. This chain connects TRBV30 to TRBJ1-6; D is undetermined. CDR3 size: 17 residues. V shed 0 bases and J shed 0 bases, with 12 bases lying between them. Germline V gene data show CDR1 as GTSNPN and CDR2 as SVGIG (reference sequence). This chain's CDR3 is CAWSVLGQFSYNSPLHF. CDR3 coding DNA: TGTGCCTGGAGTGTACTGGGTCAGTTCTCCTATAATTCACCCCTCCACTTT.

This clonotype was seen repeatedly, ten times or more. CDR3 bases: TGTGCCAGCAGCGGGAAACTAGCGGGGGCGTCAGATACGCAGTATTTT. Its translation is CASSGKLAGASDTQYF. The chain recombines TRBV5-5 with TRBJ2-3; 11 bases match TRBD2. Per the germline V gene, CDR1 is SGHKS and CDR2 is YYEKEE (reference sequence). The CDR3 extends over 16 amino acids. Trimming cost V 4 bases and J 4 bases; bases outside gene matches: 8.

This clonotype came up a few times. The chain carries TRBV15 and TRBJ2-2; D may be TRBD1 (5 bases). V shed 0 bases and J shed 5 bases, with 10 bases lying between them. This CDR3 comprises 15 residues. Germline lookup yields CDR1 LNHNV and CDR2 YYDKDF (reference sequence). CDR3 in amino acids: CATSRDRQSTGELFF. DNA of the CDR3: TGTGCCACCAGCAGAGATAGACAGTCAACCGGGGAGCTGTTTTTT.

This clonotype has at least ten counts. The J gene is TRBJ1-1, the V gene TRBV29-1, with a tentative D call TRBD1 (6 bases). The CDR3 runs to 13 residues. Trimming pared 7 bases from V and 1 base from J, leaving 13 bases between. Germline CDR1 and CDR2: SQVTM and ANQGSEA. The CDR3 is CSAYQGGNTEAFF. The CDR3 nucleotides read TGCAGCGCCTACCAAGGGGGGAACACTGAAGCTTTCTTT.

This clonotype was recorded many times. The CDR3 bases are TGTGCCAGCAGCTTGGCCGTGCTAGCGGGGGACACCGGGGAGCTGTTTTTT. Its protein is CASSLAVLAGDTGELFF. The chain combines TRBV5-5 with TRBJ2-2; TRBD2 matches 10 bases. Germline CDR1 and CDR2: SGHKS and YYEKEE (reference sequence). V trimming: 0 bases; J trimming: 3 bases; junction bases outside the gene matches: 5. This CDR3 comprises 17 residues.

This clonotype was seen at least ten times. The rearrangement uses TRBV5-1 and TRBJ1-2; tentatively, D is TRBD1 (5 bases). The V and J ends lost 5 bases and 2 bases respectively, with 10 bases between them. CDR1 SGHRS and CDR2 YFSETQ come from the germline V gene. The CDR3 extends over 13 amino acids. CDR3 sequence (DNA): TGCGCCAGCAGGCTCGACAGCAACTATGGCTACACCTTC. It specifies CASRLDSNYGYTF. The whole variable domain, remainder taken from reference TRBV5-1 and TRBJ1-2, is KAGVTQTPRYLIKTRGQQVTLSCSPISGHRSVSWYQQTPGQGLQFLFEYFSETQRNKGNFPGRFSGRQFSNSRSEMNVSTLELGDSALYLCASRLDSNYGYTFGSGTRLTVV.

V usage is TRBV5-1 and J usage is TRBJ2-2, with a possible D match to TRBD2 (5 bases). The CDR3 contains 15 residues. Germline CDR1 SGHRS, CDR2 YFSETQ. V lost 0 bases to trimming and J lost 1 base, with 7 bases between them. The CDR3: CASSLGAGNTGELFF. The CDR3 DNA follows: TGCGCCAGCAGCTTGGGGGCGGGGAACACCGGGGAGCTGTTTTTT.